This is a list of T cell receptor beta chains from one sample in a study of blood T cell repertoires in COVID-19. Using immunoSEQ multiplex PCR, the repertoire was profiled, and TCRdb retains in-frame clones only, with some absent. The repertoire has some 490,000 clones, approximately 83% of them found once; the top ten carry 3.2%. Material for sequencing was peripheral blood. The origin of the receptors is a human donor in a cohort sampled during active COVID-19. Both conserved end residues are part of each CDR3. Each record gives: V gene, clone size, J gene, D gene, CDR3 protein, CDR3 DNA. The D gene is left open where the match is weak. Some rows mark clone size as missing; the rest say once, few, many or name a class of expanded clone.

V: TRBV28
size: .
J: TRBJ2-6
D: .
CDR3: CASSPRLGATSGANVLTF
DNA: TGTGCCAGCAGTCCGCGACTAGGCGCGACCTCTGGGGCCAACGTCCTGACTTTC

V: TRBV5-6
size: once
J: TRBJ1-1
D: .
CDR3: CASSLVLRGLGTEAFF
DNA: TGTGCCAGCAGCTTGGTGCTCAGGGGATTGGGAACTGAAGCTTTCTTT

V: TRBV5-1
size: .
J: TRBJ2-1
D: .
CDR3: CASSLPPSNEQFF
DNA: TGCGCCAGCAGCTTGCCCCCCTCCAATGAGCAGTTCTTC

V: TRBV5-8
size: .
J: TRBJ1-4
D: .
CDR3: CASRIKGNEKLFF
DNA: TGTGCCAGCCGAATAAAGGGGAATGAAAAACTGTTTTTT

V: TRBV21-1
size: .
J: TRBJ1-6
D: .
CDR3: CARLKGGDRGEIVSYNSPLHF
DNA: TGTGCCAGATTAAAGGGGGGGGACAGGGGTGAGATAGTCTCCTATAATTCACCCCTCCACTTT

V: TRBV5-1
size: .
J: TRBJ2-6
D: .
CDR3: CASSLVPGSTSGANVLTF
DNA: TGCGCCAGCAGCTTGGTGCCAGGTTCCACCTCTGGGGCCAACGTCCTGACTTTC

V: TRBV18
size: .
J: TRBJ2-7
D: TRBD1
CDR3: CASSPGTGLSYEQYF
DNA: TGTGCCAGCTCACCCGGGACAGGCCTCTCCTACGAGCAGTACTTC

V: TRBV19
size: .
J: TRBJ1-2
D: .
CDR3: CASSISGEGGRVYGYTF
DNA: TGTGCCAGTAGTATTTCAGGGGAAGGAGGTCGAGTCTATGGCTACACCTTC

V: TRBV18
size: .
J: TRBJ1-2
D: TRBD1
CDR3: CASSPDRGKVGTYGYTF
DNA: TGTGCCAGCTCGCCCGACAGGGGCAAGGTTGGTACCTATGGCTACACCTTC

V: TRBV6-5
size: .
J: TRBJ1-5
D: .
CDR3: CASSRDRSQPQHF
DNA: TGTGCCAGCAGCCGTGACAGAAGTCAGCCCCAGCATTTT

V: TRBV5-1
size: .
J: TRBJ2-1
D: TRBD1
CDR3: CASSYPGQRNNEQFF
DNA: TGCGCCAGCAGCTACCCGGGACAGCGAAACAATGAGCAGTTCTTC

V: TRBV6-2/TRBV6-3
size: .
J: TRBJ2-5
D: .
CDR3: CASSYPDGGVEETQYF
DNA: TGTGCCAGCAGTTACCCTGACGGGGGAGTCGAAGAGACCCAGTACTTC

V: TRBV14
size: once
J: TRBJ1-4
D: .
CDR3: CASSQARARNEKLFF
DNA: TGTGCCAGCAGCCAAGCCAGGGCCCGTAATGAAAAACTGTTTTTT

V: TRBV11-3
size: .
J: TRBJ2-5
D: TRBD2
CDR3: CASRARGEETQYF
DNA: TGTGCCAGCAGGGCCCGGGGGGAAGAGACCCAGTACTTC

V: TRBV3-1/TRBV3-2
size: .
J: TRBJ2-5
D: TRBD2
CDR3: CASSQTGTNPQETQYF
DNA: TGTGCCAGCAGCCAAACCGGGACTAACCCCCAAGAGACCCAGTACTTC

V: TRBV28
size: .
J: TRBJ1-1
D: TRBD1
CDR3: CASSLGGQGPEAFF
DNA: TGTGCCAGCAGTTTAGGCGGACAGGGCCCTGAAGCTTTCTTT

V: TRBV20-1
size: .
J: TRBJ2-3
D: .
CDR3: CSAPKGYTQYF
DNA: TGCAGTGCTCCGAAGGGGTATACGCAGTATTTT

V: TRBV6-2/TRBV6-3
size: .
J: TRBJ2-7
D: TRBD2
CDR3: CASTPSGGDTYEQYF
DNA: TGTGCCAGCACCCCTAGCGGGGGTGACACCTACGAGCAGTACTTC

V: TRBV11-2
size: .
J: TRBJ1-3
D: .
CDR3: CASSLFVGASSGNTIYF
DNA: TGTGCCAGCAGCTTATTTGTAGGGGCCTCCTCTGGAAACACCATATATTTT

V: TRBV19
size: .
J: TRBJ1-2
D: .
CDR3: CASTGPGAYYGYTF
DNA: TGTGCCAGTACTGGGCCAGGGGCGTACTATGGCTACACCTTC

V: TRBV19
size: few
J: TRBJ2-1
D: TRBD1
CDR3: CASSTEQGADYNEQFF
DNA: TGTGCCAGTAGTACCGAACAGGGGGCGGACTACAATGAGCAGTTCTTC

V: TRBV3-1/TRBV3-2
size: .
J: TRBJ1-6
D: TRBD1
CDR3: CASSQVDRGASPLHF
DNA: TGTGCCAGCAGCCAAGTTGACAGGGGGGCCTCACCCCTCCACTTT

V: TRBV5-1
size: .
J: TRBJ2-7
D: TRBD1
CDR3: CASTNTETGGPYEQYF
DNA: TGCGCCAGCACCAATACGGAGACAGGGGGTCCCTACGAGCAGTACTTC